These 27 T cell receptor beta chains share one sample of origin, sequenced in a study of vaccination and CD4 T cells after COVID-19 (dated by TCRdb to between 2020 and 2023). Their antigens are not known. Library creation used PCR. Sequenced on an Illumina iSeq 100. DNA from cultured CD4+ T cells was subjected to TCR sequencing with the Oncomine TCR Beta short-read assay at the Johns Hopkins FTIC core. The QIAamp micro DNA kit was used to extract genomic DNA from the cultured CD4+ T cells. Using fastp at Q25 and MiXCR, TCRdb reprocessed the public reads and kept productive beta chains. Rows matching on CDR3 protein sequence are summarized as one entry with the most common DNA and genes. The table for this sample lists thousands of distinct CDR3 sequences; under 40% of them were counted only once. Of the sample, approximately 24% is held by the ten largest clones. The sample's treatment or condition label, decoded: approximately 10-day PBMC culture with coronavirus spike peptide pools or control peptides (ViraFEST assay). CD4+ T cells from unexposed donors were collected before the COVID-19 pandemic (2011-2018).

Input material: CD4+ T cells from blood, cultured in vitro. These receptors all stem from a human donor in good health.

J is TRBJ1-6 and V is TRBV20-1; tentative D call: TRBD1 (5 bases). V lost 0 bases and J lost 5, with 14 bases in between. Germline V gene sequence: CDR1 DFQATT, CDR2 SNEGSKA (reference sequence). CDR3 length equals 16 residues. CDR3 nucleotides: TGCAGTGCTAGAGAGGGGGGGGTACGGCATAATTCACCCCTCCACTTT. Protein product: CSAREGGVRHNSPLHF.

CDR3 amino acids: CSASAITGTANQETQYF. In DNA form, the CDR3 reads TGCAGTGCTAGCGCGATTACGGGGACAGCCAACCAAGAGACCCAGTACTTC. The chain joins TRBV20-1 to TRBJ2-5; TRBD1 agrees at 7 bases. Per the germline V gene, CDR1 is DFQATT and CDR2 is SNEGSKA (reference sequence). The V segment lost 3 bases and the J segment 0 bases; nucleotides outside the gene matches: 13. The CDR3 loop spans 17 amino acids.

The V gene is TRBV27, the J gene TRBJ1-1; D not certain. Per the germline V gene, CDR1 is MNHEY and CDR2 is SMNVEV (reference sequence). The V gene lost 8 bases and the J gene lost 4 bases, with 17 bases spanning the gap. The CDR3 is 14 residues long. The CDR3 region has the DNA TGTGCCAGCGGCCGTTACGGGGTCCCCACTGAAGCTTTCTTT. This translates into CASGRYGVPTEAFF.

This clonotype came up a few times. The rearrangement joins TRBV20-1 to TRBJ2-1; maybe TRBD2 (6 bases). Germline V gene lookup returns CDR1 DFQATT and CDR2 SNEGSKA (reference sequence). This CDR3 comprises 11 residues. Trimming removed 6 bases at V and 10 bases at J, with 13 bases between. The CDR3 here is CSAHQGGEQFF. DNA of the CDR3: TGCAGTGCCCATCAGGGAGGCGAGCAGTTCTTC.

V and J are TRBV2 and TRBJ2-7; the D gene is possibly TRBD2 (8 bases). Looked up from germline, CDR1 is SNHLY and CDR2 is FYNNEI. V was cut by 7 bases and J by 2 bases, with 18 bases left in between. The CDR3 consists of 15 residues. CDR3 sequence reads: CASKVAGQQTYEQYF. In nucleotides, the CDR3 is TGTGCCAGCAAGGTAGCGGGACAGCAGACCTACGAGCAGTACTTC.

J is TRBJ2-1 and V is TRBV12-3 or TRBV12-4, with D possibly matching TRBD2 (5 bases). The CDR3 extends over 17 amino acids. Trimming removed 3 bases at V and 3 bases at J, with 18 bases between. The CDR3 loop reads CASSFPSASPFYNEQFF. The CDR3 nucleotides read TGTGCCAGCAGTTTCCCCTCCGCTAGCCCTTTCTACAATGAGCAGTTCTTC.

This clonotype came up once. The V and J genes are TRBV27 and TRBJ2-1; D is unclear. Germline assignment: CDR1 MNHEY and CDR2 SMNVEV (reference sequence). Trimming took off 5 bases at V and 6 bases at J, with 8 bases between the two ends. The CDR3 sequence is 12 residues long. CDR3 residues: CASSIIGNEQFF. The CDR3 bases are TGTGCCAGCAGTATTATAGGCAATGAGCAGTTCTTC.

The chain couples TRBV18 to TRBJ2-3; D call uncertain. CDR1 is KGHSH and CDR2 is LQKENI in the germline V gene. The CDR3 extends over 13 amino acids. V dropped 6 bases and J dropped 6 bases, with 13 bases sitting between them. CDR3 bases: TGTGCCAGCTCCCCTGCGAGAGCGGATACGCAGTATTTT. Amino acid sequence: CASSPARADTQYF.

This clonotype showed up just a few times. This chain uses TRBV7-9 with TRBJ2-5, with D uncertain. Germline CDR1 SEHNR, CDR2 FQNEAQ (reference sequence). CDR3 length: 11 residues. The ends were cut back, 5 bases at V and 2 bases at J, with 3 bases in the middle. The DNA for the CDR3 is TGTGCCAGCAGCCCTCAAGAGACCCAGTACTTC. Residues: CASSPQETQYF.

This clonotype is categorized as medium-sized. V gene TRBV7-2 combines with J gene TRBJ1-5; TRBD1 agrees at 8 bases. Germline assignment: CDR1 SGHTA and CDR2 FQGNSA. The CDR3 length is 15 residues. After removal of 6 bases from V and 5 bases from J, the junction contained 9 bases not matched to a gene. The CDR3 nucleotides are TGTGCCAGCAGACCCGGACAGGGACACTATCAGCCCCAGCATTTT. Protein product: CASRPGQGHYQPQHF.

The V and J genes are TRBV5-1 and TRBJ1-2, with D unclear. This CDR3 comprises 14 residues. The V end was cut by 0 bases, the J end by 2 bases, with 8 bases between. Germline CDR1 SGHRS, CDR2 YFSETQ. CDR3 DNA sequence: TGCGCCAGCAGCTTGGCCATCGGGAACTATGGCTACACCTTC. Translating gives CASSLAIGNYGYTF.

This chain uses TRBV7-9 with TRBJ2-1; D remains ambiguous. V was shortened by 1 base and J by 0 bases, with 13 bases between the two germline ends. Germline V gene data show CDR1 as SEHNR and CDR2 as FQNEAQ (reference sequence). CDR3 length: 17 residues. In DNA, the CDR3 is TGTGCCAGCAGCTTAGTAGCTGGGGTGAGCTCCTACAATGAGCAGTTCTTC. Its translation is CASSLVAGVSSYNEQFF.

CDR3 residues: CASSYSRTDSNYGYTF. Written as DNA, the CDR3 is TGTGCCAGCAGTTACTCTCGGACAGACTCTAACTATGGCTACACCTTC. The V call is TRBV6-2 or TRBV6-3, the J call TRBJ1-2; a possible D gene is TRBD1 (6 bases). V was pared by 0 bases and J by 0 bases, with 11 bases between. Germline assignment: CDR1 MNHEY and CDR2 SVGEGT. This CDR3 is built from 16 residues.

This sequence joins TRBV6-1 and TRBJ2-7, with 11 bases fitting TRBD2. Germline CDR1 and CDR2: MNHNS and SASEGT. The CDR3 is 19 amino acids. V lost 5 bases to trimming and J lost 6 bases; unmatched junction nucleotides: 21. The CDR3 region is CASSLTSGIVGLNGGEQYF. The CDR3 DNA sequence: TGTGCCAGCAGTCTGACTAGCGGGATAGTGGGATTGAATGGAGGCGAGCAGTACTTC.

Written as DNA, the CDR3 is TGTGCCAGCAGCTCCGTTAGTAACACTGAAGCTTTCTTT. Amino acid sequence: CASSSVSNTEAFF. This chain uses TRBV7-2 with TRBJ1-1; no clear D gene. Trimming took 4 bases from V and 2 from J, leaving 8 bases between them. CDR3 length: 13 residues. Germline V gives CDR1 SGHTA, CDR2 FQGNSA. The variable domain in full, completed from reference TRBV7-2 and TRBJ1-1, reads GAGVSQSPSNKVTEKGKDVELRCDPISGHTALYWYRQSLGQGLEFLIYFQGNSAPDKSGLPSDRFSAERTGGSVSTLTIQRTQQEDSAVYLCASSSVSNTEAFFGQGTRLTVV.

This clonotype was seen a handful of times. This chain connects TRBV7-3 to TRBJ2-7; the D gene is possibly TRBD2 (6 bases). Trimming stripped 5 bases from V and 7 bases from J, with 15 bases between. The CDR3 runs 13 residues. Germline V gene lookup returns CDR1 SGHTA and CDR2 FQGTGA. The CDR3 reads CASSLIGGGEQYF. The CDR3 nucleotides read TGTGCCAGCAGCCTCATAGGAGGAGGGGAGCAGTACTTC. Based on the CDR3 plus reference TRBV7-3 and TRBJ2-7, the full variable domain is GAGVSQTPSNKVTEKGKYVELRCDPISGHTALYWYRQSLGQGPEFLIYFQGTGAADDSGLPNDRFFAVRPEGSVSTLKIQRTERGDSAVYLCASSLIGGGEQYFGPGTRLTVT.

The sample holds a few counts of this clonotype. This chain links TRBV20-1 with TRBJ1-3, with D possibly matching TRBD1 (5 bases). Trimming pared 6 bases from V and 3 bases from J, leaving 15 bases between. The CDR3 sequence is 14 residues long. Germline V gene data show CDR1 as DFQATT and CDR2 as SNEGSKA (reference sequence). CDR3 amino acids: CSAATSGFGNTIYF. In DNA, the CDR3 is TGCAGTGCGGCCACCTCAGGGTTTGGAAACACCATATATTTT.

The chain employs TRBV6-1 and TRBJ2-4; TRBD2 aligns across 13 bases. V dropped 6 bases and J dropped 4; count of bases not matched to a gene: 6. The CDR3 runs 16 residues. Germline V CDR1 and CDR2: MNHNS, SASEGT. The CDR3 DNA reads as TGTGCCAGCAGGTCCCCGGGACTAGCGGGAAAAAACATTCAGTACTTC. Translated: CASRSPGLAGKNIQYF.

The rearrangement joins TRBV6-5 to TRBJ2-1; TRBD2 is a possible D gene (7 bases). Per germline, CDR1 MNHEY and CDR2 SVGAGI. The CDR3 is 16 amino acids. V lost 2 bases and J lost 6, with 17 bases in between. The CDR3 DNA reads TGTGCCAGCAGTTACCCCATCGGGGGGCGCATCAATGAGCAGTTCTTC. This gives the protein CASSYPIGGRINEQFF.

The chain is built from TRBV30 and TRBJ2-7, with no clear D. V was pared by 1 base and J by 2 bases, with 9 bases between. The CDR3 runs 13 residues. The germline CDR1 and CDR2 sequences are GTSNPN and SVGIG (reference sequence). CDR3 sequence reads: CAWSESATYEQYF. The CDR3, as DNA: TGTGCCTGGAGTGAATCCGCAACCTACGAGCAGTACTTC.

The chain combines TRBV5-6 with TRBJ2-3; D is unclear. Germline CDR1 and CDR2: SGHDT and YYEEEE. The germline V and J ends were trimmed by 4 bases and 2 bases, with 14 bases remaining between them. The CDR3 spans 15 residues. The CDR3 DNA reads as TGTGCCAGCAGCGCTGGGCCCAGCCTCACAGATACGCAGTATTTT. Translated: CASSAGPSLTDTQYF.

The chain has TRBV20-1 and TRBJ2-1; 7 bases agree with TRBD2. Germline CDR1 and CDR2: DFQATT and SNEGSKA (reference sequence). V trimming: 4 bases; J trimming: 6 bases; junction bases outside the gene matches: 9. The CDR3 is 14 amino acids. CDR3 protein: CSAKTSLKGNEQFF. In DNA form, the CDR3 reads TGCAGTGCTAAGACTAGCTTAAAAGGCAATGAGCAGTTCTTC.

This clonotype was found a few times. The chain couples TRBV10-3 to TRBJ1-6; 9 bases line up with TRBD1. The CDR3 extends over 17 amino acids. Germline-derived CDR1 and CDR2 are ENHRY and SYGVKD. The ends lost 8 bases at V and 7 bases at J; junction bases unmatched: 15. The CDR3 DNA reads as TGTGCCATCCGCGGACAGGGGCGGGACCGACAAAATTCACCCCTCCACTTT. Translated: CAIRGQGRDRQNSPLHF.

The V gene is TRBV2, the J gene TRBJ2-5; 7 bases are shared with TRBD1. CDR3 length: 14 amino acids. J lost 5 bases, V lost 8 bases, and 11 bases had no gene match. The germline CDR1 and CDR2 sequences are SNHLY and FYNNEI. CDR3 coding DNA: TGTGCCAGCGGACGGACAGGCCTTTTGGAGACCCAGTACTTC. Protein sequence: CASGRTGLLETQYF.

This clonotype was picked up a small number of times. The chain combines TRBV5-1 with TRBJ2-3; tentative D call: TRBD1 (6 bases). Germline assignment: CDR1 SGHRS and CDR2 YFSETQ. The CDR3 is 15 amino acids. The germline V and J ends were trimmed by 1 base and 3 bases, with 12 bases remaining between them. The CDR3 sequence is CASSLSPGETDTQYF. The DNA for the CDR3 is TGCGCCAGCAGCTTGAGCCCAGGGGAGACAGATACGCAGTATTTT.

The V and J genes are TRBV5-4 and TRBJ2-1; TRBD2 matches 13 bases. Losses at the gene ends were 5 bases for V and 9 bases for J; bases not matched to a gene: 8. The V gene's germline CDR1 is SGHNT and CDR2 YYREEE (reference sequence). This CDR3 contains 15 residues. CDR3 sequence reads: CASSTGLAGKGEQFF. CDR3 coding DNA: TGTGCCAGCAGTACGGGACTAGCGGGAAAAGGTGAGCAGTTCTTC.

This rearrangement joins TRBV27 to TRBJ1-1; the D gene is possibly TRBD1 (5 bases). The CDR3 covers 14 residues. The germline gives CDR1 MNHEY, CDR2 SMNVEV (reference sequence). The V end lost 3 bases, the J end lost 1 base, and 9 bases lay between the germline ends. CDR3 residues: CASSFQGWNTEAFF. In nucleotides, the CDR3 is TGTGCCAGCAGTTTTCAGGGATGGAACACTGAAGCTTTCTTT.